The subject of this entry is one TCR beta chain. Its specificity is not known. The whole isolated RNA underwent reverse transcription, so sequencing captured expressed TCRB transcripts. Produced via immunoSEQ multiplex PCR; TCRdb's table is partial and in-frame only. Here the sample spans hundreds of thousands of clones, around 10% being singletons. Each of the CD4+ naive, central memory, regulatory and stem cell-like memory populations was sorted via CD45RO/CCR7/CD25/CD127/CD95/CD27. The data stem from a study of beta chain features in type 1 diabetes. Overall study context: Patients did not differ from healthy donors in age, gender or cell yield. Study conclusions and caveats: In the patient group, naive, central memory and Treg TCRB repertoires seemed more alike than in the healthy donor group. A potential influence of HLA type upon TCRB rearrangement remained unresolved herein.

The germline V gene encodes CDR1 SQVTM and CDR2 ANQGSEA. This CDR3 spans 14 amino acids. The clonotype was recovered from a young woman in good health. The sequencing input was naive CD4+ T cells from blood. This chain joins TRBV29-1 and TRBJ2-5; tentative D call: TRBD2 (6 bases). The DNA end is more similar to TRBJ2-7, so the J call may be wrong. The CDR3, as DNA: TGCAGCGTAGCGGGTAGCCCCGGCCCCTACGAGCAGTACTTC. The encoded protein is CSVAGSPGPYEQYF.